The entry below gives a single TCR beta chain sequence along with its context. What it binds is unknown. The sample belongs to a study of post-analysis software for immune sequencing data. Study-wide results and caveats: There were a few TRBV segments more frequent in patients than controls, and TRBV5-6, TRBV5-1 and TRBV20-1 were among them. Multiple sclerosis was associated with a significant reduction in normalized Chao1 diversity relative to controls.

TCR beta libraries were prepared from cDNA with unique molecular identifiers. When roughly 0.9 to 10 million T cells were used, they gave some 520,000 cDNA molecules. From the PCR reads, TCRdb called clonotypes with MiXCR, one entry per CDR3 protein. The sample has about 540,000 distinct CDR3 sequences, about a third seen once. This CDR3 region has 13 residues. V lost 7 bases, J lost 5 bases, and 8 bases stayed unmatched. Germline values: CDR1 SQVTM, CDR2 ANQGSEA. The clonotype originates from a girl between 2 and 17 years old with multiple sclerosis. The rearrangement uses TRBV29-1 and TRBJ1-2; 9 bases line up with TRBD1. The sequencing input was blood. CDR3 residues: CSAGTGQGYGYTF. CDR3 DNA sequence: TGCAGCGCCGGGACGGGACAGGGATATGGCTACACCTTC.